This TCR beta chain was captured in a study of T cell repertoires in cytomegalovirus infection. Study-level information: Indicated by public TCR beta signatures were CMV infection and matching HLA type.

Germline CDR1 and CDR2: SNHLY and FYNNEI. This CDR3 contains 14 residues. Trimming shortened V by 4 bases and J by 2 bases, and 9 bases separated the two germline ends. TCRdb re-derived calls from the reads in MiXCR, one entry per CDR3 protein. The data contain nearly 70,000 distinct CDR3 sequences, approximately 22% of them singletons. This clonotype was seen more than once but under ten times. The antigen remains undetermined. Study-level points and caveats: Of the TCR beta families, the public ones yielded a cumulative frequency that identified carriers of CMV plus the relevant HLA. Clonotype analysis showed dominance of the ex vivo response by HLA-C-restricted CMV-specific TCR beta clonotypes.

This receptor was obtained from a human donor in good health (CMV status not recorded). Some clones in this sample may be carry-over from other donors' samples. Sequencing was done on a sample of PBMCs, sequenced either directly or after in vitro stimulation (not recorded which). The chain uses TRBV2 and TRBJ2-1; D gene ambiguous. CDR3 loop: CASSGASPYNEQFF. The CDR3 region has the DNA TGTGCCAGCAGTGGGGCTTCCCCCTACAATGAGCAGTTCTTC.